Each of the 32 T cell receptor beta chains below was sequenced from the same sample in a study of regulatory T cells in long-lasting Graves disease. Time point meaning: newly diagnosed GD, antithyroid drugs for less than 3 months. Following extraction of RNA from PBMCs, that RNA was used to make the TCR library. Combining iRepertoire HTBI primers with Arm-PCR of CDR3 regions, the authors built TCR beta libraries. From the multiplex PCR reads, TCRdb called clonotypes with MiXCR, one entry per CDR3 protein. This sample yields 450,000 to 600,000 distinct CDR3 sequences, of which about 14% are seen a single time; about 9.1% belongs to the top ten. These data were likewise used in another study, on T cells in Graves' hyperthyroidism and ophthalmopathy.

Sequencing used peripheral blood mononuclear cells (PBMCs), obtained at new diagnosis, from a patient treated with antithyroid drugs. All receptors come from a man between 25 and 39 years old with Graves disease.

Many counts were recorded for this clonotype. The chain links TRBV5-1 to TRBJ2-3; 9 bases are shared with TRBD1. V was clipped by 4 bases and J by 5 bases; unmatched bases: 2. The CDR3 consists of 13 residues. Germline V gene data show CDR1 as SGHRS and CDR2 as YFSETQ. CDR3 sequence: CASSGGQGDTQYF. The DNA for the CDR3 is TGCGCCAGCAGCGGGGGACAGGGAGATACGCAGTATTTT.

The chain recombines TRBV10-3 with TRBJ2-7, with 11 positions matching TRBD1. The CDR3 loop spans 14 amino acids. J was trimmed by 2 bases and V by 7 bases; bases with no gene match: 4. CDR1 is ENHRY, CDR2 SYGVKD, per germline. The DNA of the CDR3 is TGTGCCATCACCCTGGGACAGGGGGCCTACGAGCAGTACTTC. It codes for CAITLGQGAYEQYF.

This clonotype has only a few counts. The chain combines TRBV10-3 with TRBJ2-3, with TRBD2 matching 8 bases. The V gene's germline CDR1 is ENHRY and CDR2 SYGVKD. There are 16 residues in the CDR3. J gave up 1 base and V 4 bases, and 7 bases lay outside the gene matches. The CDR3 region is CAISGRASGRTDTQYF. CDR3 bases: TGTGCCATCAGTGGGAGGGCTAGCGGGCGCACAGATACGCAGTATTTT.

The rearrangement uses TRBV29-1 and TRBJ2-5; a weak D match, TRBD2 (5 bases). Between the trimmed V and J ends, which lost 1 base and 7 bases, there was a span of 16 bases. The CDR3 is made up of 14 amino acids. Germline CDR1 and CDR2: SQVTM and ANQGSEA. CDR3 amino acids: CSVEAPAGEGTQYF. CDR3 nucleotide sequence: TGCAGCGTTGAAGCGCCGGCGGGTGAAGGGACCCAGTACTTC.

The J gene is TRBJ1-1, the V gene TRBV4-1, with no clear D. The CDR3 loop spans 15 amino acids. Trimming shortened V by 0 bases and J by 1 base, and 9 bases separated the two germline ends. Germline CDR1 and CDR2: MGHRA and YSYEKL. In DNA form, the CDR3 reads TGCGCCAGCAGCCAAGAAAGGGCAGCGAACACTGAAGCTTTCTTT. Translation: CASSQERAANTEAFF.

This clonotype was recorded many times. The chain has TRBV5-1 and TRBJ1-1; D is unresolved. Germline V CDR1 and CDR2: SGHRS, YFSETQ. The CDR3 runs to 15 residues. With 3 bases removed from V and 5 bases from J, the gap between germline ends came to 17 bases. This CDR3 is CASSYITGFETEAFF. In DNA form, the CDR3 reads TGCGCCAGCAGCTATATCACCGGCTTTGAGACTGAAGCTTTCTTT.

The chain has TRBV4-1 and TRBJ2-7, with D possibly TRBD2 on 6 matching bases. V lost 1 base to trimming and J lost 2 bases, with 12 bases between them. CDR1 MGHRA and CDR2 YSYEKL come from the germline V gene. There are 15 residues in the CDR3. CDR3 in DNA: TGCGCCAGCAGCCAAGTGGGGGGTTGGGCCTACGAGCAGTACTTC. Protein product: CASSQVGGWAYEQYF.

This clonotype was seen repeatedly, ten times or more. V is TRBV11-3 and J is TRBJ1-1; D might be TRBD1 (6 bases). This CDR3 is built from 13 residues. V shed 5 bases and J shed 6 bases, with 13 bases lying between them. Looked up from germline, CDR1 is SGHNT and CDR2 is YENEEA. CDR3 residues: CASSKRGEAEAFF. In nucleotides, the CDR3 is TGTGCCAGCAGCAAGAGGGGGGAGGCTGAAGCTTTCTTT.

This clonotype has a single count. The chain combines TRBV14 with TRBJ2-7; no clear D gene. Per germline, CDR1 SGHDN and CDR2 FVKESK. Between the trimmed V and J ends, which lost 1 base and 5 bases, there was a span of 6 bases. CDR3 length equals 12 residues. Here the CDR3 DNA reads TGTGCCAGCAGCCAAGTTTGGCACGAGCAGTACTTC. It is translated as CASSQVWHEQYF.

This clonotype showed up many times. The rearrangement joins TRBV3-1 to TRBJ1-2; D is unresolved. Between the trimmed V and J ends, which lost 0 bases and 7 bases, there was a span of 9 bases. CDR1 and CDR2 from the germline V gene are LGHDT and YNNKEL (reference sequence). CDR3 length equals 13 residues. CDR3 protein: CASSQDTSTGYTF. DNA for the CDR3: TGTGCCAGCAGCCAAGATACAAGCACTGGCTACACCTTC.

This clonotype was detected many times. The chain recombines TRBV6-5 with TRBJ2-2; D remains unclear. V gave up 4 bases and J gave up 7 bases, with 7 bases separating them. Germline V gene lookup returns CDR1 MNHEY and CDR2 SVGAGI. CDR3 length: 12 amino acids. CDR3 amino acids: CASSWLGGELFF. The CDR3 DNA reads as TGTGCCAGCAGTTGGCTGGGCGGGGAGCTGTTTTTT.

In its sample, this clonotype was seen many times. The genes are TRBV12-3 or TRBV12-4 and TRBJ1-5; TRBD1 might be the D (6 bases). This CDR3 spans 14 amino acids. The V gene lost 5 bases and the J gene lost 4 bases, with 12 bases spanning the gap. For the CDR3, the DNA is TGTGCCAGCAGTGGGACATCGAGGAATCAGCCCCAGCATTTT. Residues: CASSGTSRNQPQHF.

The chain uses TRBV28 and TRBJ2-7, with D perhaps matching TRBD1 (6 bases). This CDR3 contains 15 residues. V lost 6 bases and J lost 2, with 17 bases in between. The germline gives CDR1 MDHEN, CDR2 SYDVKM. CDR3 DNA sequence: TGTGCCAGCAGCTTGGGGGCTAGCTACGCCTACGAGCAGTACTTC. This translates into CASSLGASYAYEQYF.

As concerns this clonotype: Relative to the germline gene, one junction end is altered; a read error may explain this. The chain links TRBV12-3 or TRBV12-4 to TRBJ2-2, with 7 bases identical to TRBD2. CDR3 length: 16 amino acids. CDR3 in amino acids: CVSSFETSLYTGELFF. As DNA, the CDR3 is TGTGTCAGCAGTTTCGAGACTAGCCTCTACACCGGGGAGCTGTTTTTT.

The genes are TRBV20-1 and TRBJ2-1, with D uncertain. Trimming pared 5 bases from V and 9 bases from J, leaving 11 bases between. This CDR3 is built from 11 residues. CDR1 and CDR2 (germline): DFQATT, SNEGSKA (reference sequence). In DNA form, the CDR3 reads TGCAGTGCTTGGTCGTCGGGTGAGCAGTTCTTC. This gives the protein CSAWSSGEQFF.

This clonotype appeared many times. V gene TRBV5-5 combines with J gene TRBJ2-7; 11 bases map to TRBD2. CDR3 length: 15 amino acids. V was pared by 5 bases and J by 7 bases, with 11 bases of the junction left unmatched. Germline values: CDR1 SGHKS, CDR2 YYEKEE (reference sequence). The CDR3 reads CASSPGTSGPEEQYF. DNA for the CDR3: TGTGCCAGCAGTCCAGGGACTAGCGGCCCTGAAGAGCAGTACTTC.

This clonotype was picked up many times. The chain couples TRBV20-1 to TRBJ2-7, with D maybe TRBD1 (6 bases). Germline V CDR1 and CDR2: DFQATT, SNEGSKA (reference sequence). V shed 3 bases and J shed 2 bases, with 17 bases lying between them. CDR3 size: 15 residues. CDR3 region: CSASFRPRGPYEQYF. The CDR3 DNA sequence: TGCAGTGCTAGTTTTAGGCCCAGGGGACCCTACGAGCAGTACTTC.

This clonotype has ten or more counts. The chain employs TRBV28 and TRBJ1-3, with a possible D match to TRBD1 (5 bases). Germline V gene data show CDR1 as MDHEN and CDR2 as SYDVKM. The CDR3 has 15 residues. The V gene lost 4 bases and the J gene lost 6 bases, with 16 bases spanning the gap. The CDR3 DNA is TGTGCCAGCAGTTATTCGGTTTGGGGGGAAAACACCATATATTTT. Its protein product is CASSYSVWGENTIYF.

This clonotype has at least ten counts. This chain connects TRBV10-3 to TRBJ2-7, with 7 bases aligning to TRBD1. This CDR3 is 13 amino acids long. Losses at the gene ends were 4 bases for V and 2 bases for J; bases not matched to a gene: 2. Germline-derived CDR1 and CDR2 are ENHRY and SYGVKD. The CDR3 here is CAISGTGPYEQYF. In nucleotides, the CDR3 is TGTGCCATCAGTGGGACAGGTCCCTACGAGCAGTACTTC.

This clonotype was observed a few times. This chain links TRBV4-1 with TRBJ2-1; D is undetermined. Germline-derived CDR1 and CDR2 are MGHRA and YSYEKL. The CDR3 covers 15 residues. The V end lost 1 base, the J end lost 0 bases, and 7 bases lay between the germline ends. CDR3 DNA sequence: TGCGCCAGCAGCCAAGTTGCTAGCTCCTACAATGAGCAGTTCTTC. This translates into CASSQVASSYNEQFF.

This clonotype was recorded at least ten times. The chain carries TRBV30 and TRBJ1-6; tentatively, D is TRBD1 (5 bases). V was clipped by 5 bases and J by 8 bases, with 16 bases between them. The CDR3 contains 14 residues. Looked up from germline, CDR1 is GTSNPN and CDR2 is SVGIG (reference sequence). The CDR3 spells CAWGIGGFDSPLHF. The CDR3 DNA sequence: TGTGCCTGGGGGATCGGGGGATTTGATTCACCCCTCCACTTT.

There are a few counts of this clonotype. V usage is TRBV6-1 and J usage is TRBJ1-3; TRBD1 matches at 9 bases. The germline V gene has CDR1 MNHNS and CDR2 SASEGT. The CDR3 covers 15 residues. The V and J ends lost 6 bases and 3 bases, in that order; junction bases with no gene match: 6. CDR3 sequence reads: CASSEHRGHGNTIYF. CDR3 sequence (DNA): TGTGCCAGCAGCGAACACAGGGGGCATGGAAACACCATATATTTT.

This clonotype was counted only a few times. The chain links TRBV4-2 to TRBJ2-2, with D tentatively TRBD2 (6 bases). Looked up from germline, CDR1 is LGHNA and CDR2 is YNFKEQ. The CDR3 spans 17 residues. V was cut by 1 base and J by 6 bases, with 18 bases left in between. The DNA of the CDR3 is TGTGCCAGCAGCCAAGTGGCGGGACTGCGTACGGCCGGGGAGCTGTTTTTT. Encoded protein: CASSQVAGLRTAGELFF.

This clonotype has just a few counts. CDR3 nucleotide sequence: TGTGCCAGCAGTGTCCTAAGACGTGTTAGCAATCAGCCCCAGCATTTT. Residues: CASSVLRRVSNQPQHF. The rearrangement links TRBV6-1 to TRBJ1-5; D gene ambiguous. The CDR3 is 16 residues long. Per the germline V gene, CDR1 is MNHNS and CDR2 is SASEGT. V was clipped by 4 bases and J by 0 bases, with 13 bases between them.

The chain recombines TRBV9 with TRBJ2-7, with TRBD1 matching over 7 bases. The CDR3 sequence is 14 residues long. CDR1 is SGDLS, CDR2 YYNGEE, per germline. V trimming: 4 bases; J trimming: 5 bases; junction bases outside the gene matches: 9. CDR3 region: CASSSRQGLDEQYF. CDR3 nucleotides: TGTGCCAGCAGCTCTCGACAGGGTTTGGACGAGCAGTACTTC.

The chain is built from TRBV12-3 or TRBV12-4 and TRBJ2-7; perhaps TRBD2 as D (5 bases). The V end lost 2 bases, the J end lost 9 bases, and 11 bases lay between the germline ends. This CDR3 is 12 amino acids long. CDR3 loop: CASSLTRVVQYF. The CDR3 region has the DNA TGTGCCAGCAGTTTAACGAGGGTAGTGCAGTACTTC.

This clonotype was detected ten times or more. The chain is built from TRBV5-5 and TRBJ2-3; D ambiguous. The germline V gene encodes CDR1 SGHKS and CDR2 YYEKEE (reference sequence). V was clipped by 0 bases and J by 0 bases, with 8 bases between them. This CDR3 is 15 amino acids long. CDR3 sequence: CASSLVRTSTDTQYF. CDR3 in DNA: TGTGCCAGCAGCTTGGTGCGTACTAGCACAGATACGCAGTATTTT.

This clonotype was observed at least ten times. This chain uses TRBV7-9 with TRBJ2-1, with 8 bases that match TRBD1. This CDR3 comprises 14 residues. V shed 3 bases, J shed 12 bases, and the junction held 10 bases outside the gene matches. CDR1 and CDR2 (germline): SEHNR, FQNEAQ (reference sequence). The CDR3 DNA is TGTGCCAGCAGCTTCCCCGGGACAGGAATGGGGCAGTTCTTC. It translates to CASSFPGTGMGQFF.

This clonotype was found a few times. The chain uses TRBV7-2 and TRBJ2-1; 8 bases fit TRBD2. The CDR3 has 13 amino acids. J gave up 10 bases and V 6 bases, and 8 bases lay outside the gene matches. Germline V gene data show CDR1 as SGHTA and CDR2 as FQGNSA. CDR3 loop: CASSLAREEEQFF. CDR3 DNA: TGTGCCAGCAGTTTGGCGCGGGAGGAGGAGCAGTTCTTC.

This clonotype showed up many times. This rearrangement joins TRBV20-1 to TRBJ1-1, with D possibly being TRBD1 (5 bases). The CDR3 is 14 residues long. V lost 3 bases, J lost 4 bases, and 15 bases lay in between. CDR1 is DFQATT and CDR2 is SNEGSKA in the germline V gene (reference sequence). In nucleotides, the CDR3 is TGCAGTGCTAGGCCTCAGGGAATTGGCACTGAAGCTTTCTTT. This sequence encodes CSARPQGIGTEAFF.

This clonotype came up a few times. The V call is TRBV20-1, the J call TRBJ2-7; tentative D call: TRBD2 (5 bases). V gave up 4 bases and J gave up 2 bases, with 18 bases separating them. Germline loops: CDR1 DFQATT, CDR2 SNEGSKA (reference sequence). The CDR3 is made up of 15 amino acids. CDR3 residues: CSAKPSAGPTYEQYF. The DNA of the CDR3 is TGCAGTGCTAAGCCCAGCGCGGGTCCCACCTACGAGCAGTACTTC.

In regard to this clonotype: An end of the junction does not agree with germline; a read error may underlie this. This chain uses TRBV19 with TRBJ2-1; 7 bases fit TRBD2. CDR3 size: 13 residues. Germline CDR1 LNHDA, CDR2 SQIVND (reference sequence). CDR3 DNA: TGTGCCAGTAGCGGGGCGGGAGCGAATGAGCAGTCCTTC. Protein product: CASSGAGANEQSF.